The 5 T cell receptor beta chains below were found in one sample sequenced in a study of pediatric ulcerative colitis. This table comes from immunoSEQ multiplex PCR, and its TCRdb copy is limited to in-frame clones, with some not included. Of approximately 60,000 clones listed, 85% to 90% were seen once; the top ten hold around 3%. The material sequenced was blood. These receptors were collected from a boy aged 5-17 years with severe ulcerative colitis.

V is TRBV29-1 and J is TRBJ1-2; no definite D call. V dropped 6 bases and J dropped 5 bases, with 16 bases sitting between them. Germline lookup yields CDR1 SQVTM and CDR2 ANQGSEA. This CDR3 is built from 13 residues. CDR3 in DNA: TGCAGCGTCCCTTCCCCGATTGGGTATGGCTACACCTTC. Its translation: CSVPSPIGYGYTF. Drawing the rest from reference TRBV29-1 and TRBJ1-2, the complete variable domain is SAVISQKPSRDICQRGTSLTIQCQVDSQVTMMFWYRQQPGQSLTLIATANQGSEATYESGFVIDKFPISRPNLTFSTLTVSNMSPEDSSIYLCSVPSPIGYGYTFGSGTRLTVV.

J is TRBJ2-1 and V is TRBV10-3, with TRBD2 matching over 9 bases. Per the germline V gene, CDR1 is ENHRY and CDR2 is SYGVKD. This CDR3 spans 17 amino acids. V was pared by 3 bases and J by 6 bases, with 12 bases of the junction left unmatched. The CDR3 DNA is TGTGCCATCAGTGATGTAAGTGTAGCGGGAGTCTTCAATGAGCAGTTCTTC. Protein: CAISDVSVAGVFNEQFF.

The chain joins TRBV19 to TRBJ2-3, with D perhaps TRBD1 or TRBD2 (6 bases each). V was shortened by 8 bases and J by 3 bases, with 24 bases between the two germline ends. Germline V CDR1 and CDR2: LNHDA, SQIVND (reference sequence). CDR3 length: 17 amino acids. This CDR3 reads CASDGGGARRGTDTQYF. For the CDR3, the DNA is TGTGCCAGTGATGGTGGGGGCGCCCGTCGGGGGACAGATACGCAGTATTTT. The whole variable domain, filled in from reference TRBV19 and TRBJ2-3, reads DGGITQSPKYLFRKEGQNVTLSCEQNLNHDAMYWYRQDPGQGLRLIYYSQIVNDFQKGDIAEGYSVSREKKESFPLTVTSAQKNPTAFYLCASDGGGARRGTDTQYFGPGTRLTVL.

This clone showed up just a few times. V usage is TRBV7-9 and J usage is TRBJ1-2; no definite D call. Germline V gene sequence: CDR1 SEHNR, CDR2 FQNEAQ (reference sequence). Trimming removed 3 bases at V and 1 base at J, with 3 bases between. The CDR3 length is 12 residues. The CDR3 loop reads CASSLINYGYTF. DNA of the CDR3: TGTGCCAGCAGCTTGATTAACTATGGCTACACCTTC.

The chain recombines TRBV6-1 with TRBJ1-1; possible D gene TRBD1, 5 bases. V gave up 4 bases and J gave up 4 bases, with 13 bases separating them. Germline CDR1 reads MNHNS; CDR2 reads SASEGT. CDR3 length: 14 amino acids. In nucleotides, the CDR3 is TGTGCCAGCAGTGTGGAGGGAGGGACCACTGAAGCTTTCTTT. Translated, it gives CASSVEGGTTEAFF.